Below are 14 T cell receptor beta chains sequenced from a single sample in a study of cytomegalovirus exposure and HLA in healthy donors. Sequencing was performed with immunoSEQ multiplex PCR; in TCRdb, only in-frame clones are kept and a portion is missing. The data show over 150,000 clones, about 88% seen once. Specimen: PBMCs. The receptors derive from a man aged 18 to 30 in good health and CMV-seropositive.

Turning to this clone: Other DNA sequences in the same sample also yield this CDR3. J is TRBJ1-5 and V is TRBV7-9, with 8 bases lining up with TRBD1. Per the germline V gene, CDR1 is SEHNR and CDR2 is FQNEAQ (reference sequence). V was clipped by 5 bases and J by 5 bases; unmatched bases: 5. The CDR3 covers 14 residues. The CDR3 is CASSPGQGYQPQHF. The CDR3 nucleotides are TGTGCCAGCAGCCCAGGACAGGGTTATCAGCCCCAGCATTTT. Full variable domain (remainder filled in from reference TRBV7-9 and TRBJ1-5): DTGVSQNPRHKITKRGQNVTFRCDPISEHNRLYWYRQTLGQGPEFLTYFQNEAQLEKSRLLSDRFSAERPKGSFSTLEIQRTEQGDSAMYLCASSPGQGYQPQHFGDGTRLSIL.

The J gene is TRBJ2-7, the V gene TRBV6-1, with 11 bases identical to TRBD2. The germline gives CDR1 MNHNS, CDR2 SASEGT. The length of the CDR3 is 14 residues. J lost 2 bases, V lost 10 bases, and 7 bases had no gene match. The CDR3 DNA sequence: TGTGCCACCCAAGCACTAGCGGGGGCCTACGAGCAGTACTTC. Its protein is CATQALAGAYEQYF.

In its sample, this clone was seen once. The rearrangement uses TRBV11-2 and TRBJ1-4; D perhaps matches TRBD1 (6 bases). Trimming stripped 1 base from V and 8 bases from J, with 8 bases between. The V gene's germline CDR1 is SGHAT and CDR2 FQNNGV. The length of the CDR3 is 13 residues. The CDR3 region has the DNA TGTGCCAGCAGCTTAGCTGGGGGCGAAAAACTGTTTTTT. It specifies CASSLAGGEKLFF.

This chain joins TRBV19 and TRBJ2-3; perhaps TRBD2 as D (6 bases). The germline V and J ends were trimmed by 7 bases and 1 base, with 9 bases remaining between them. The V gene's germline CDR1 is LNHDA and CDR2 SQIVND (reference sequence). CDR3 length: 13 amino acids. The CDR3 spells CASTPSGTDTQYF. CDR3 DNA: TGTGCCAGTACCCCTAGCGGCACAGATACGCAGTATTTT.

This clone turned up a few times. The chain joins TRBV6-5 to TRBJ1-6, with 7 positions matching TRBD1. Germline CDR1 is MNHEY and CDR2 is SVGAGI. The CDR3 loop spans 15 amino acids. The trim removed 6 bases at V and 7 bases at J, leaving 9 bases unmatched. The CDR3 loop reads CASRSPTGQNSPLHF. CDR3 nucleotides: TGTGCCAGCAGGTCACCGACAGGGCAGAATTCACCCCTCCACTTT.

The rearrangement uses TRBV6-1 and TRBJ1-1, with 7 positions matching TRBD1. The V gene's germline CDR1 is MNHNS and CDR2 SASEGT. The CDR3 runs to 12 residues. V lost 6 bases and J lost 4; bases outside the gene matches: 2. In nucleotides, the CDR3 is TGTGCCAGCAGAGGGACAGCCACTGAAGCTTTCTTT. It yields the protein CASRGTATEAFF.

This clone has only one observation. This chain connects TRBV27 to TRBJ1-1, with TRBD1 matching 9 bases. This CDR3 has 13 amino acids. V lost 6 bases and J lost 3; bases outside the gene matches: 2. The germline V gene has CDR1 MNHEY and CDR2 SMNVEV (reference sequence). In DNA, the CDR3 is TGTGCCAGCAGAGGGACAGGGCACACTGAAGCTTTCTTT. Residues: CASRGTGHTEAFF.

The V call is TRBV4-3, the J call TRBJ2-2; D perhaps matches TRBD2 (6 bases). Germline-derived CDR1 and CDR2 are LGHNA and YSLEER. V lost 2 bases and J lost 1, with 17 bases in between. The CDR3 covers 18 residues. The CDR3 nucleotides are TGCGCCAGCAGCCAATTATATCCGGGACTCTGGAACACCGGGGAGCTGTTTTTT. This translates into CASSQLYPGLWNTGELFF.

V and J are TRBV6-5 and TRBJ2-1; tentative D call: TRBD2 (5 bases). V lost 5 bases and J 7 bases, leaving 15 bases between the germline ends. Per the germline V gene, CDR1 is MNHEY and CDR2 is SVGAGI. The CDR3 sequence is 14 residues long. In nucleotides, the CDR3 is TGTGCCAGCAGTGAGGCTAGCAGGTTGAATGAGCAGTTCTTC. Its translation is CASSEASRLNEQFF.

V gene TRBV4-1 combines with J gene TRBJ2-7, with D tentatively TRBD2 (5 bases). This CDR3 has 17 residues. Trimming removed 0 bases from V and 3 bases from J, with 18 bases in between. Germline values: CDR1 MGHRA, CDR2 YSYEKL. The CDR3 loop is CASSQDGIGVASYEQYF. CDR3 nucleotide sequence: TGCGCCAGCAGCCAAGACGGGATTGGGGTGGCTAGCTACGAGCAGTACTTC.

The V and J genes are TRBV6-5 and TRBJ1-2, with 9 bases that match TRBD1. Trimming at V came to 7 bases and at J to 4 bases, leaving 10 bases not matched to a gene. This CDR3 spans 15 amino acids. Germline loops: CDR1 MNHEY, CDR2 SVGAGI. CDR3 in DNA: TGTGCCAGCACCACCCTTTCGACAGGGGGCTATGGCTACACCTTC. It is translated as CASTTLSTGGYGYTF.

The chain joins TRBV5-1 to TRBJ2-5; D remains ambiguous. CDR3 length: 14 amino acids. Germline CDR1 and CDR2: SGHRS and YFSETQ. The V end was cut by 0 bases, the J end by 5 bases, with 11 bases between. DNA of the CDR3: TGCGCCAGCAGCTTGGTACCCGAACGGGAGACCCAGTACTTC. It yields the protein CASSLVPERETQYF. Based on the CDR3 plus reference TRBV5-1 and TRBJ2-5, the full variable domain is KAGVTQTPRYLIKTRGQQVTLSCSPISGHRSVSWYQQTPGQGLQFLFEYFSETQRNKGNFPGRFSGRQFSNSRSEMNVSTLELGDSALYLCASSLVPERETQYFGPGTRLLVL.

The rearrangement links TRBV7-2 to TRBJ2-1; 9 bases agree with TRBD2. With V trimmed by 5 bases and J by 3 bases, 8 bases remained unmatched. The germline V gene encodes CDR1 SGHTA and CDR2 FQGNSA. The CDR3 contains 16 residues. CDR3 in amino acids: CASSLPLAGRYNEQFF. The CDR3 DNA sequence: TGTGCCAGCAGCCTCCCACTAGCGGGCCGCTACAATGAGCAGTTCTTC.

The chain's CDR3 is CASSQDRTGLETQYF. Written as DNA, the CDR3 is TGCGCCAGCAGCCAAGATAGGACAGGGTTGGAGACCCAGTACTTC. V and J are TRBV4-3 and TRBJ2-5; 8 bases align to TRBD1. There are 15 residues in the CDR3. Germline V lookup: CDR1 LGHNA, CDR2 YSLEER. With V trimmed by 0 bases and J by 5 bases, 5 bases remained unmatched.